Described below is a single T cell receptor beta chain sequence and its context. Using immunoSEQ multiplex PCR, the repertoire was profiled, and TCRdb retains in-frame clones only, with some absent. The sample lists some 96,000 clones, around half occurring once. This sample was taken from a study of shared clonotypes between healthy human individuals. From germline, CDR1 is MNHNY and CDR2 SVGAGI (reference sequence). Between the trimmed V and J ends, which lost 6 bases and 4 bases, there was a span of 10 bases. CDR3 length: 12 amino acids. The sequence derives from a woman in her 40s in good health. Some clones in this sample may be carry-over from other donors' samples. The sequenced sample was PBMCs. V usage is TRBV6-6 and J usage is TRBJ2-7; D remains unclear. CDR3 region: CASRSPSYEQYF. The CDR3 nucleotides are TGTGCCAGCAGGTCCCCCTCGTACGAGCAGTACTTC.